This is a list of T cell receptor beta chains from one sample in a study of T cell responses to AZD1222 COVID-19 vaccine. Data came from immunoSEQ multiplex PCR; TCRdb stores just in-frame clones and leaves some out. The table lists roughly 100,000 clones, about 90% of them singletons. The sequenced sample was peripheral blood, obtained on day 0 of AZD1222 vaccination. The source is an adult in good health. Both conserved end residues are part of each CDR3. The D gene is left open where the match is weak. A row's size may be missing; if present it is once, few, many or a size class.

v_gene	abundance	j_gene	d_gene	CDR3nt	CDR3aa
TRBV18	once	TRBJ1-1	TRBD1	TGTGCCAGCTCACTCGGCCTGGGACAGGGAGTAGCTTTCTTT	CASSLGLGQGVAFF
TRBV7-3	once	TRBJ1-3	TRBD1	TGTGCCAGCAGCTCGACCGGGGACAGGATTGGAAACACCATATATTTT	CASSSTGDRIGNTIYF
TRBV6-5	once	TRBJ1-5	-	TGTGCCAGCAGGGGGATCAATCAGCCCCAGCATTTT	CASRGINQPQHF
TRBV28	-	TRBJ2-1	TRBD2	TGTGCCAGCAGTTTAAGCGGGGGTGATGAGCAGTTCTTC	CASSLSGGDEQFF
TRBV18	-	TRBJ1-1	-	TGTGCCAGCTCGAGCGGGGGTGAAGCTTTCTTT	CASSSGGEAFF
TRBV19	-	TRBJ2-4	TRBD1	TGTGCCAGTAGCGGCACAGGGGGAGGCAACATTCAGTACTTC	CASSGTGGGNIQYF
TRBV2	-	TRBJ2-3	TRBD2	TGTGCCAGCAGGGCGACTAGCGGGGCCACAGATACGCAGTATTTT	CASRATSGATDTQYF
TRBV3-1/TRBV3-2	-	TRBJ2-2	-	TGTGCCAGCAGCCAACAGGCCGGGGAGCTGTTTTTT	CASSQQAGELFF
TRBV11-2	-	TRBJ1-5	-	TGTGCCAGCAGCAGAGAACGGGATCAGCCCCAGCATTTT	CASSRERDQPQHF
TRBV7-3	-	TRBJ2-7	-	TGTGCCAGCAGTTATCCCGGGACCGAGATTCGGATTTACGAGCAGTACTTC	CASSYPGTEIRIYEQYF
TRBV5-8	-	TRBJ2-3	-	TGTGCCAGCAGCTCGAGGGGGGCGGGAGATACGCAGTATTTT	CASSSRGAGDTQYF
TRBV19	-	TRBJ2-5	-	TGTGCCAGTAGTATAACCGGGGGGCCACCGTACTTC	CASSITGGPPYF
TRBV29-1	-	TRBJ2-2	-	TGCAGCGTTGGGGGTAGGGTTGAAACCGGGGAGCTGTTTTTT	CSVGGRVETGELFF
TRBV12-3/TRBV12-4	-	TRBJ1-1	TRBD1	TGTGCCAGCAGCTGGGGACAGGCGGCTGAAGCTTTCTTT	CASSWGQAAEAFF
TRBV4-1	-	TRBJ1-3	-	TGCGCCAGCAGCCAAGAAGAAGTATTCTCTGGAAACACCATATATTTT	CASSQEEVFSGNTIYF
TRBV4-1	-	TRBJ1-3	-	TGCGCCAGCAGCCCCACGGGGGGGGCTGGAAACACCATATATTTT	CASSPTGGAGNTIYF
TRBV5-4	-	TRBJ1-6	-	TGTGCCAGCAGCTTCGCGCAGGGAGTAATTTCACCCCTCCACTTT	CASSFAQGVISPLHF
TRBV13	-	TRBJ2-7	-	TGTGCCAGCAGCTTAGGGGGGAGCGAGCAGTACTTC	CASSLGGSEQYF
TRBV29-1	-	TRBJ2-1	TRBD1	TGCAGCGTTGGTGTCGGGACAGCTTCCTACAATGAGCAGTTCTTC	CSVGVGTASYNEQFF
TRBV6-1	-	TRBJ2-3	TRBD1	TGTGCCAGCAGTGACAGGACAGGGTCAGATACGCAGTATTTT	CASSDRTGSDTQYF
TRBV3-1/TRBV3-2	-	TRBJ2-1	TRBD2	TGTGCCAGCAGCGTGCCGGGGGGGCGTTACAATGAGCAGTTCTTC	CASSVPGGRYNEQFF
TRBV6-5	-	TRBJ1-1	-	TGTGCCAGCAGGGCGGGAACCATATACACTGAAGCTTTCTTT	CASRAGTIYTEAFF
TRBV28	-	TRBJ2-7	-	TGTGCCAGCAGTTACCCCCTCCGGGGTCCACCCACCTACGAGCAGTACTTC	CASSYPLRGPPTYEQYF
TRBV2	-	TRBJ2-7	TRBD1	TGTGCCAGCAGTGAGTTAGTAGGGGGCGGCGAGCAGTACTTC	CASSELVGGGEQYF
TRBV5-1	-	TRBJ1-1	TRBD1	TGCGCCAGCAGCTCGCAGGGGGCTACCAACACTGAAGCTTTCTTT	CASSSQGATNTEAFF
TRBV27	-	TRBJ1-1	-	TGTGCCAGCAGTTTACTTACCCCGAACACTGAAGCTTTCTTT	CASSLLTPNTEAFF
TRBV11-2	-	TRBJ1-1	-	TGTGCCAGCAGCCCATCTCAGACGAACACTGAAGCTTTCTTT	CASSPSQTNTEAFF
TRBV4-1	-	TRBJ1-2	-	TGCGCCAGTCTATCGGGACGGCAGGACTATGGCTACACCTTC	CASLSGRQDYGYTF
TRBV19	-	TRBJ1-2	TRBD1	TGTGCCAGTACGAGCGGACAGGGGGTCCATGGCTACACCTTC	CASTSGQGVHGYTF
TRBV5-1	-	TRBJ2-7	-	TGCGCCAGCAGCTTGCTGTTGCGGACAGTTAAAGGGTACGAGCAGTACTTC	CASSLLLRTVKGYEQYF
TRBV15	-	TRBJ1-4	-	TGTGCCACCAGCACCACATCTGGGGAAAAACTGTTTTTT	CATSTTSGEKLFF
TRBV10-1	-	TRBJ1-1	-	TGCGCCAGCAGAACGGGGGATACTGAAGCTTTCTTT	CASRTGDTEAFF
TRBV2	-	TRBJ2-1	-	TGTGCCAGCAGTGAAGCGCTTCTGGGATCCTTATTGGTTAATGAGCAGTTCTTC	CASSEALLGSLLVNEQFF
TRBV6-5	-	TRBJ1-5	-	TGTGCCAGCAGCCGGTTGAATCAGCCCCAGCATTTT	CASSRLNQPQHF
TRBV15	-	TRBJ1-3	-	TGTGCCACCAGCATGGGCGACACCATATATTTT	CATSMGDTIYF
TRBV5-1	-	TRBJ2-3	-	TGCGCCAGCAGCGCATCCCTGTCAAGCACAGATACGCAGTATTTT	CASSASLSSTDTQYF
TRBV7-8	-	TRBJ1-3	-	TGTGCCAGCAGCTTAGTATGGGAGGCTGGAAACACCATATATTTT	CASSLVWEAGNTIYF
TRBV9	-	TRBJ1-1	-	TGTGCCAGCAGCGTAGAGGGATTCACTGAAGCTTTCTTT	CASSVEGFTEAFF
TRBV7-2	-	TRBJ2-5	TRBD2	TGTGCCAGCAGCAAACTAGGGACTAGCGGGGGGGCCGGGGAGACCCAGTACTTC	CASSKLGTSGGAGETQYF
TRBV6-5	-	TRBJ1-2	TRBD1	TGTGCCAGTTCGGGACAGAAGGTTTCCTATGGCTACACCTTC	CASSGQKVSYGYTF
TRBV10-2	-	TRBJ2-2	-	TGCGCCAGCAGATCCCTGGGGGGCAACACCGGGGAGCTGTTTTTT	CASRSLGGNTGELFF
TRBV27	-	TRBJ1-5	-	TGTGCCAGCCAGAAAGGAGGTAGGGCGGGTCAGCCCCAGCATTTT	CASQKGGRAGQPQHF
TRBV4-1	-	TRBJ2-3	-	TGCGCCAGCAGCCCCATTGGGTCAGATACGCAGTATTTT	CASSPIGSDTQYF
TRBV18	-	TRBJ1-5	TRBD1	TGTGCCAGCTCACCTCCGGGACAGGGGGGCCTGGGCAATCAGCCCCAGCATTTT	CASSPPGQGGLGNQPQHF
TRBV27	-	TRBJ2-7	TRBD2	TGTGCCAGCAGCAACCGACTAGCGGCCTCCTACGAGCAGTACTTC	CASSNRLAASYEQYF
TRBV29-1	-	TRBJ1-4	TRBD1	TGCAGCGGGGGACAGGGTACTGAAAAACTGTTTTTT	CSGGQGTEKLFF
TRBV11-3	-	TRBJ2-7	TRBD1	TGTGCCAGCGGACAGGGGACTTACGAGCAGTACTTC	CASGQGTYEQYF